A single sample gave rise to the 3 T cell receptor beta chains below, sequenced in a study of blood T cells in healthy people across ages. PCR was performed a second time for 7 to 11 cycles using a sample-barcoded 5' primer and a J-beta primer mix. MiXCR was run by TCRdb on the 5' RACE reads, yielding one entry per CDR3 protein. The sample has around 1,900,000 distinct CDR3 sequences; about two fifths are singletons. Material: blood. These receptors were taken from a human donor in good health.

V and J are TRBV7-2 and TRBJ1-2, with 10 bases aligning to TRBD1. The ends lost 4 bases at V and 8 bases at J; junction bases unmatched: 4. CDR1 is SGHTA, CDR2 FQGNSA, per germline. The CDR3 sequence is 13 residues long. The DNA for the CDR3 is TGTGCCAGCAGCTGGGACAGGGGACACGGCTACACCTTC. Amino acid sequence: CASSWDRGHGYTF.

The rearrangement joins TRBV5-1 to TRBJ2-3; 7 nucleotides align to TRBD2. From germline, CDR1 is SGHRS and CDR2 YFSETQ. Trimming at V came to 3 bases and at J to 5 bases, leaving 12 bases not matched to a gene. The CDR3 spans 16 residues. The CDR3 reads CASSSVGGLRRDTQYF. The CDR3 coding sequence is TGCGCCAGCAGCTCGGTGGGGGGACTACGGAGAGATACGCAGTATTTT. The full variable domain, rest sourced from reference TRBV5-1 and TRBJ2-3, is KAGVTQTPRYLIKTRGQQVTLSCSPISGHRSVSWYQQTPGQGLQFLFEYFSETQRNKGNFPGRFSGRQFSNSRSEMNVSTLELGDSALYLCASSSVGGLRRDTQYFGPGTRLTVL.

This clonotype was seen more than once but under ten times. The rearrangement uses TRBV7-2 and TRBJ1-3; tentatively, D is TRBD1 (6 bases). CDR1 and CDR2 from the germline V gene are SGHTA and FQGNSA. The CDR3 loop spans 15 amino acids. V dropped 1 base and J dropped 9 bases, with 16 bases sitting between them. The CDR3 sequence: CASSLERGGVSTIYF. As DNA, the CDR3 is TGTGCCAGCAGCTTAGAGCGAGGGGGTGTAAGCACCATATATTTT.